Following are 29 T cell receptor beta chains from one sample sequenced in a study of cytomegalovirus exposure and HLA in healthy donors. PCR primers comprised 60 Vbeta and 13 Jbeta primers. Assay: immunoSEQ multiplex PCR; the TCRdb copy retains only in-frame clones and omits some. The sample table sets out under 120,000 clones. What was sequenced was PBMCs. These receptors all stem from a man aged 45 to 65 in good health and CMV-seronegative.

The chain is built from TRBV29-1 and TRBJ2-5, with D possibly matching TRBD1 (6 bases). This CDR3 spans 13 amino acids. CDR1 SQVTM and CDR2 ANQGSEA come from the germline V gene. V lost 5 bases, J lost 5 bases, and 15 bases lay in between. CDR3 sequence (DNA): TGCAGCGTTTACAGGGACGGCTTGGAGACCCAGTACTTC. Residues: CSVYRDGLETQYF.

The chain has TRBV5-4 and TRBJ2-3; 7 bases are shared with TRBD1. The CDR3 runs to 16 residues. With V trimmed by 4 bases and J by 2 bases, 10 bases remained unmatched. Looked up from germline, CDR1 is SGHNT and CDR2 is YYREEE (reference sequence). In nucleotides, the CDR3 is TGTGCCAGCAGCGCCCGACAGGGAGTAAACACAGATACGCAGTATTTT. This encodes CASSARQGVNTDTQYF.

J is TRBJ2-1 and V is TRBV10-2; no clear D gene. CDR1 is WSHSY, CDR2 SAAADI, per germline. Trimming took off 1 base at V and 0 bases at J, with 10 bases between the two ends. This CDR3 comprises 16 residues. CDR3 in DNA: TGCGCCAGCAGTGAGTTTGCGATAATCTCCTACAATGAGCAGTTCTTC. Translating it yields CASSEFAIISYNEQFF.

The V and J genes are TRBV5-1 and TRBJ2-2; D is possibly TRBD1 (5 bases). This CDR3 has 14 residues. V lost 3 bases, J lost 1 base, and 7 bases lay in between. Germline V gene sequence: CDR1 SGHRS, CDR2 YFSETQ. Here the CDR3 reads CASSSGQNTGELFF. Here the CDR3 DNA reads TGCGCCAGCAGCTCCGGACAGAACACCGGGGAGCTGTTTTTT.

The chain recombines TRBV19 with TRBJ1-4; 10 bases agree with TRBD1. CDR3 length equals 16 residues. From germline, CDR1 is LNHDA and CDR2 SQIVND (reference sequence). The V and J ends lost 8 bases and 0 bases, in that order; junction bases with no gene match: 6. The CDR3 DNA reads TGTGCCAGTCGACAGGGGGCGATTTCAACTAATGAAAAACTGTTTTTT. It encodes CASRQGAISTNEKLFF.

The CDR3 loop reads CASSPLGTGASGELFF. In nucleotides, the CDR3 is TGTGCCAGCAGCCCACTCGGGACAGGGGCGTCCGGGGAGCTGTTTTTT. The V call is TRBV5-6, the J call TRBJ2-2; 10 bases agree with TRBD1. The germline V gene encodes CDR1 SGHDT and CDR2 YYEEEE. This CDR3 region has 16 residues. V shed 4 bases and J 6 bases; nucleotides not matched to a gene: 9.

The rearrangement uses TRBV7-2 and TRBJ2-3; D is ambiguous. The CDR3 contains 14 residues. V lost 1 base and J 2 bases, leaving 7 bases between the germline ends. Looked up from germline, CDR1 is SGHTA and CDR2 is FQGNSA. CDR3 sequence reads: CASSLGRYTDTQYF. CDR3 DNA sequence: TGTGCCAGCAGCTTAGGCAGATACACAGATACGCAGTATTTT.

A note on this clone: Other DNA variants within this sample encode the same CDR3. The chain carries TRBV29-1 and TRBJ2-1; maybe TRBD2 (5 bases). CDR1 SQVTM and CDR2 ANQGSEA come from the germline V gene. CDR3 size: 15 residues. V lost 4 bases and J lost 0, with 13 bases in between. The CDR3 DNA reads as TGCAGCGTTGTTGGGCTGGGGAGCTCCTACAATGAGCAGTTCTTC. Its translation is CSVVGLGSSYNEQFF.

CDR3 region: CASSLDGAGSRDEQYF. The CDR3 DNA is TGTGCCAGCAGCTTAGATGGGGCGGGGTCTAGGGACGAGCAGTACTTC. This chain uses TRBV11-2 with TRBJ2-7, with D perhaps matching TRBD2 (6 bases). The CDR3 totals 16 residues. V gave up 0 bases and J gave up 5 bases, with 17 bases separating them. The germline gives CDR1 SGHAT, CDR2 FQNNGV.

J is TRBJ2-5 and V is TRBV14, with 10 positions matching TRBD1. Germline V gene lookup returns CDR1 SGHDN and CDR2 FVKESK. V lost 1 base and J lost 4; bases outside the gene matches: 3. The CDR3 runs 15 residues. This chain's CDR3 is CASSQAGTGVETQYF. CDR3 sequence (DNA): TGTGCCAGCAGCCAAGCCGGGACAGGGGTAGAGACCCAGTACTTC. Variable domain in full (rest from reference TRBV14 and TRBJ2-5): EAGVTQFPSHSVIEKGQTVTLRCDPISGHDNLYWYRRVMGKEIKFLLHFVKESKQDESGMPNNRFLAERTGGTYSTLKVQPAELEDSGVYFCASSQAGTGVETQYFGPGTRLLVL.

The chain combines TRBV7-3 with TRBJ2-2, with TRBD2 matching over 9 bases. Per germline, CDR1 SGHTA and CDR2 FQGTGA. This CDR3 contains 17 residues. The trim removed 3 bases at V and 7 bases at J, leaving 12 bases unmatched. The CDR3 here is CASSFSPAGGSDGELFF. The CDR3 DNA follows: TGTGCCAGCAGCTTTAGTCCAGCGGGAGGATCGGACGGGGAGCTGTTTTTT.

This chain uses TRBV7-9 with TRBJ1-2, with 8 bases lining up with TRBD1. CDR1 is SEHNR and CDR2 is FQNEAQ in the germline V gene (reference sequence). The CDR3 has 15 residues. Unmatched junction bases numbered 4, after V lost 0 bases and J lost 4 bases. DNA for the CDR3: TGTGCCAGCAGCTTAGCGGACAGGGCGGGCTATGGCTACACCTTC. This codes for CASSLADRAGYGYTF. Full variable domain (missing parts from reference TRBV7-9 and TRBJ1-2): DTGVSQNPRHKITKRGQNVTFRCDPISEHNRLYWYRQTLGQGPEFLTYFQNEAQLEKSRLLSDRFSAERPKGSFSTLEIQRTEQGDSAMYLCASSLADRAGYGYTFGSGTRLTVV.

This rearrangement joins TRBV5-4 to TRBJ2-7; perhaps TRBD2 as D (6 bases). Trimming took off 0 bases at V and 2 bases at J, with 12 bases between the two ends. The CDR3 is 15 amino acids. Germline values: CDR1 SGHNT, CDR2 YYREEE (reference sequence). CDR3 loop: CASSLAGVGTYEQYF. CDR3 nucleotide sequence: TGTGCCAGCAGCTTGGCGGGGGTGGGGACCTACGAGCAGTACTTC.

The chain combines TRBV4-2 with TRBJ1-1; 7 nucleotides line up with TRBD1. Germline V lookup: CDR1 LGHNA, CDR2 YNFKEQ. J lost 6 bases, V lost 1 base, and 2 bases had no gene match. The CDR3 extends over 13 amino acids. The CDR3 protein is CASSQGQGPEAFF. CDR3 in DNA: TGTGCCAGCAGCCAAGGACAGGGCCCTGAAGCTTTCTTT.

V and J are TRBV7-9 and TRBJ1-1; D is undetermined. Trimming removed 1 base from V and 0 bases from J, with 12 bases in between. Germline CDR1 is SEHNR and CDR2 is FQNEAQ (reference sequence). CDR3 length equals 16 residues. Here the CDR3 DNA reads TGTGCCAGCAGCTTAGGGATCGACTACATGAACACTGAAGCTTTCTTT. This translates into CASSLGIDYMNTEAFF.

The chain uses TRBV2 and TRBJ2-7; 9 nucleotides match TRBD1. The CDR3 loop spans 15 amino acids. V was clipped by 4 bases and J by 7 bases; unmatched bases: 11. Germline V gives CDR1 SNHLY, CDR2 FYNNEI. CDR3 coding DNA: TGTGCCAGCAGTGTGGACAGGGGAGGGTCGGGGGAGCAGTACTTC. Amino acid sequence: CASSVDRGGSGEQYF. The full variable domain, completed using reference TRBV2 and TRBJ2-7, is EPEVTQTPSHQVTQMGQEVILRCVPISNHLYFYWYRQILGQKVEFLVSFYNNEISEKSEIFDDQFSVERPDGSNFTLKIRSTKLEDSAMYFCASSVDRGGSGEQYFGPGTRLTVT.

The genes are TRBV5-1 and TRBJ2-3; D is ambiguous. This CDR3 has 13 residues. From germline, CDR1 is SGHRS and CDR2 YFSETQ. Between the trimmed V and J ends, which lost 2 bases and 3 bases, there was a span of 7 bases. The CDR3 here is CASSFPGTDTQYF. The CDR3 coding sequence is TGCGCCAGCAGCTTCCCCGGGACAGATACGCAGTATTTT.

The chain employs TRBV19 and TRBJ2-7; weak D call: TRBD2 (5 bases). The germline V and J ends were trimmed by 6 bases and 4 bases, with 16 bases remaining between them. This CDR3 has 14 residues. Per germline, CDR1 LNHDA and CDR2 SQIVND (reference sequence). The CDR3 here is CASSPQRQIYEQYF. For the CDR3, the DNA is TGTGCCAGTAGCCCCCAGCGGCAAATATACGAGCAGTACTTC.

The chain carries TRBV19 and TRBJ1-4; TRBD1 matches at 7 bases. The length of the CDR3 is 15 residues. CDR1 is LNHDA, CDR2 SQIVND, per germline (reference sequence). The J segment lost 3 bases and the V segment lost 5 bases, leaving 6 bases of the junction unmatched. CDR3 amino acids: CASSGLTGANEKLFF. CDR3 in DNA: TGTGCCAGTAGTGGTCTTACAGGGGCTAATGAAAAACTGTTTTTT.

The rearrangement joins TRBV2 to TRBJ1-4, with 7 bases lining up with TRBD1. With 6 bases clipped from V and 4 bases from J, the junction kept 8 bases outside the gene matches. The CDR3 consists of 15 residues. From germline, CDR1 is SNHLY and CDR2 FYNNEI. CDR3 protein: CASRGLGTVNEKLFF. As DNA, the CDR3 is TGTGCCAGCAGGGGACTCGGGACAGTTAATGAAAAACTGTTTTTT.

The CDR3 sequence is CASSLETGFGGAFF. In DNA form, the CDR3 reads TGTGCCAGCTCACTGGAGACAGGGTTCGGGGGAGCTTTCTTT. The V call is TRBV18, the J call TRBJ1-1; 7 bases fit TRBD1. Germline V gene data show CDR1 as KGHSH and CDR2 as LQKENI. CDR3 length equals 14 residues. The junction had 12 bases not matched to a gene; V was cut back by 4 bases and J by 10 bases.

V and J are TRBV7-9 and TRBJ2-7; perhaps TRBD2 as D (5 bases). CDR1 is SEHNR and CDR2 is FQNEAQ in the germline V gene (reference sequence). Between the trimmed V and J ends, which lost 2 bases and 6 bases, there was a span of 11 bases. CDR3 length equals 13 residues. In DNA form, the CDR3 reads TGTGCCAGCAGCTTATCCGGGGTTACCGAGCAGTACTTC. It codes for CASSLSGVTEQYF.

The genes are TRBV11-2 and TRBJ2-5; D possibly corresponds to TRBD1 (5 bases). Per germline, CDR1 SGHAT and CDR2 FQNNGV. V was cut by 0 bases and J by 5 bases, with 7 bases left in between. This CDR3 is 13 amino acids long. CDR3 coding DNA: TGTGCCAGCAGCTTAGAGGGGCGGGAGACCCAGTACTTC. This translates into CASSLEGRETQYF. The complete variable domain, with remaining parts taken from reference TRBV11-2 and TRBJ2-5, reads EAGVAQSPRYKIIEKRQSVAFWCNPISGHATLYWYQQILGQGPKLLIQFQNNGVVDDSQLPKDRFSAERLKGVDSTLKIQPAKLEDSAVYLCASSLEGRETQYFGPGTRLLVL.

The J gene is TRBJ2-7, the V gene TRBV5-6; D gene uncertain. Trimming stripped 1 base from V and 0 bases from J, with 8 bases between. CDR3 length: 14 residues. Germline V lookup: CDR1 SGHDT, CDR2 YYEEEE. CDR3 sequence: CASSLNQDSYEQYF. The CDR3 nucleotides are TGTGCCAGCAGCTTGAACCAGGACTCCTACGAGCAGTACTTC.

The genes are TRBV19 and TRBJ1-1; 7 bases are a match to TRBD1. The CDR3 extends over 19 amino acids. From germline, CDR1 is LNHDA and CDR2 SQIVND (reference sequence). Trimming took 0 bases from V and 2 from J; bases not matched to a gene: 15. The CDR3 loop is CASSIDDRVQILFNTEAFF. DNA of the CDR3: TGTGCCAGTAGTATAGACGACAGGGTTCAGATTTTGTTCAACACTGAAGCTTTCTTT.

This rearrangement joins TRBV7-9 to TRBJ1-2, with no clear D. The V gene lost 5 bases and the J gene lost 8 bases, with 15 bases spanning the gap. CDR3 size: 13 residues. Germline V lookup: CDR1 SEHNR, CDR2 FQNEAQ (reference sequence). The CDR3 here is CASSQAGEGGYTF. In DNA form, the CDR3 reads TGTGCCAGCAGCCAAGCTGGTGAGGGAGGCTACACCTTC.

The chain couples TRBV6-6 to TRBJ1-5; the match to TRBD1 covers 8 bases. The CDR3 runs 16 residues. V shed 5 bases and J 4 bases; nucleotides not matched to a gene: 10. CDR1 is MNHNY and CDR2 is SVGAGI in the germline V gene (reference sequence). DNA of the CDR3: TGTGCCAGCAGTAATCCAGGGGGCTCAAGGAATCAGCCCCAGCATTTT. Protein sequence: CASSNPGGSRNQPQHF.

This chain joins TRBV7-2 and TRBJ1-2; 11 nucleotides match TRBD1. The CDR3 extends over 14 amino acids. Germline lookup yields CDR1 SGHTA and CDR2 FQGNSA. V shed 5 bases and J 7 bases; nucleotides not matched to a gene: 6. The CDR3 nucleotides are TGTGCCAGCAGCACGGGACAGGGGGGTAGTGGCTACACCTTC. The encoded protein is CASSTGQGGSGYTF.

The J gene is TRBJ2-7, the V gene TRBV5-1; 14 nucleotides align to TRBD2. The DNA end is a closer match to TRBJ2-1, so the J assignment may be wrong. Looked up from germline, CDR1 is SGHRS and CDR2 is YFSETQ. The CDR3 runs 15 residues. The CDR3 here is CASRRLAGGPDEQFF. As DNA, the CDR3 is TGCGCCAGCAGAAGACTAGCGGGGGGGCCTGATGAGCAGTTCTTC.